Below are 22 T cell receptor beta chains sequenced from a single sample in a study of CD8 T cells in Susac syndrome. Reverse transcription of about 0.5 to 1 ug RNA used random hexamers. TCRdb analysed the immunoSEQ multiplex PCR reads with MiXCR anew, one entry per CDR3 protein. The table lists approximately 170,000 distinct CDR3 sequences, 94% of them singletons. The specimen sequenced was CD4+ T cells from PBMCs. All receptors come from a human donor with multiple sclerosis.

The V gene is TRBV7-2, the J gene TRBJ1-5; weak D call: TRBD1 (6 bases). Trimming stripped 0 bases from V and 5 bases from J, with 11 bases between. CDR1 and CDR2 from the germline V gene are SGHTA and FQGNSA. The CDR3 consists of 15 residues. The CDR3 sequence is CASSLAGAPHQPQHF. The CDR3 region has the DNA TGTGCCAGCAGCTTAGCGGGGGCCCCTCATCAGCCCCAGCATTTT.

The chain couples TRBV6-2 or TRBV6-3 to TRBJ2-2, with a weak D call TRBD1 (5 bases). CDR3 length: 16 amino acids. The V end was cut by 2 bases, the J end by 7 bases, with 17 bases between. In germline, CDR1 is MNHEY, CDR2 SVGEGT. CDR3 in DNA: TGTGCCAGCAGTTACCCGAGGCCTGGGGCCGGCGGGGAGCTGTTTTTT. Amino acids: CASSYPRPGAGGELFF.

The CDR3 bases are TGTGCCAGCAGTCCCCGCTACGAGCAGTACTTC. This encodes CASSPRYEQYF. V gene TRBV27 combines with J gene TRBJ2-7; no reliable D call. V dropped 5 bases and J dropped 3 bases, with 5 bases sitting between them. CDR3 length: 11 amino acids. From germline, CDR1 is MNHEY and CDR2 SMNVEV (reference sequence).

The V call is TRBV19, the J call TRBJ1-5; TRBD1 is a possible D gene (6 bases). CDR3 size: 13 residues. V was pared by 9 bases and J by 7 bases, with 16 bases between. CDR1 and CDR2 from the germline V gene are LNHDA and SQIVND (reference sequence). The CDR3 DNA reads TGTGCCAGCGATCTAGGACAGAAACAGCCCCAGCATTTT. The encoded protein is CASDLGQKQPQHF.

The chain combines TRBV6-6 with TRBJ1-1; 8 bases are a match to TRBD1. Losses at the gene ends were 2 bases for V and 3 bases for J; bases not matched to a gene: 5. The germline V gene has CDR1 MNHNY and CDR2 SVGAGI (reference sequence). The CDR3 totals 15 residues. CDR3 residues: CASSYQGAGDTEAFF. CDR3 bases: TGTGCCAGCAGTTACCAGGGGGCGGGTGACACTGAAGCTTTCTTT.

This sequence joins TRBV3-1 and TRBJ1-2; D gene unclear. This CDR3 contains 12 residues. V lost 4 bases to trimming and J lost 4 bases, with 7 bases between them. Germline V lookup: CDR1 LGHDT, CDR2 YNNKEL (reference sequence). For the CDR3, the DNA is TGTGCCAGCAGCCTACCTCTCTATGGCTACACCTTC. This codes for CASSLPLYGYTF.

The chain combines TRBV27 with TRBJ2-2; a possible D gene is TRBD1 (5 bases). V was trimmed by 4 bases and J by 4 bases, leaving 13 bases between them. CDR1 and CDR2 (germline): MNHEY, SMNVEV (reference sequence). This CDR3 has 15 residues. The DNA for the CDR3 is TGTGCCAGCAGTTGGTTCCAGGGTGGCACCGGGGAGCTGTTTTTT. Translated: CASSWFQGGTGELFF.

This chain joins TRBV7-2 and TRBJ2-5; D uncertain. V was cut by 1 base and J by 4 bases, with 7 bases left in between. Per germline, CDR1 SGHTA and CDR2 FQGNSA. This CDR3 region has 13 residues. The CDR3, as DNA: TGTGCCAGCAGCTTAGGGCTAGGAGAGACCCAGTACTTC. This codes for CASSLGLGETQYF. The variable domain in full, with the rest retrieved from reference TRBV7-2 and TRBJ2-5, is GAGVSQSPSNKVTEKGKDVELRCDPISGHTALYWYRQSLGQGLEFLIYFQGNSAPDKSGLPSDRFSAERTGGSVSTLTIQRTQQEDSAVYLCASSLGLGETQYFGPGTRLLVL.

This chain joins TRBV6-1 and TRBJ2-7; 9 nucleotides line up with TRBD1. J was trimmed by 0 bases and V by 6 bases; bases with no gene match: 12. This CDR3 comprises 17 residues. Germline CDR1 MNHNS, CDR2 SASEGT. This chain's CDR3 is CASRPGTGRASSYEQYF. The CDR3 DNA reads as TGTGCCAGCAGACCAGGGACAGGGAGAGCGAGCTCCTACGAGCAGTACTTC.

The chain couples TRBV24-1 to TRBJ2-3, with TRBD2 matching over 8 bases. The CDR3 totals 15 residues. The germline V gene encodes CDR1 KGHDR and CDR2 SFDVKD. V shed 3 bases and J 6 bases; nucleotides not matched to a gene: 7. This CDR3 is CATSDPREGADTQYF. DNA for the CDR3: TGTGCCACCAGTGATCCTCGGGAGGGCGCCGATACGCAGTATTTT.

This chain joins TRBV20-1 and TRBJ2-1, with TRBD2 matching over 7 bases. This CDR3 spans 15 amino acids. With 2 bases clipped from V and 0 bases from J, the junction kept 4 bases outside the gene matches. Germline V CDR1 and CDR2: DFQATT, SNEGSKA (reference sequence). CDR3 DNA: TGCAGTGCTAGATATTTAGCGGGCTCCTACAATGAGCAGTTCTTC. Translating gives CSARYLAGSYNEQFF.

For this clonotype: The junction and the germline gene differ at one end; a read error may be behind it. V usage is TRBV29-1 and J usage is TRBJ2-5; D unresolved. CDR1 SQVTM and CDR2 ANQGSEA come from the germline V gene. This CDR3 has 13 amino acids. Here the CDR3 DNA reads TGCAGCGTCGAAGGGCCGGTCGGAGAGACCCAGTACTTC. Its protein is CSVEGPVGETQYF.

This CDR3 reads CASSEVIGSYEQYF. CDR3 DNA: TGTGCCAGCAGTGAAGTGATAGGGAGCTACGAGCAGTACTTC. The chain joins TRBV2 to TRBJ2-7; TRBD2 is a possible D gene (5 bases). The CDR3 extends over 14 amino acids. CDR1 and CDR2 from the germline V gene are SNHLY and FYNNEI. V lost 1 base, J lost 3 bases, and 10 bases lay in between.

The V and J genes are TRBV3-1 and TRBJ2-5; 11 bases align to TRBD2. V shed 4 bases and J 5 bases; nucleotides not matched to a gene: 6. The CDR3 is 15 residues long. Germline V lookup: CDR1 LGHDT, CDR2 YNNKEL (reference sequence). The CDR3 sequence is CASSLLTSGKETQYF. The CDR3 nucleotides are TGTGCCAGCAGCCTCCTGACTAGCGGGAAGGAGACCCAGTACTTC.

V usage is TRBV15 and J usage is TRBJ1-2; perhaps TRBD1 as D (5 bases). This CDR3 is 15 amino acids long. V gave up 0 bases and J gave up 1 base, with 9 bases separating them. Germline-derived CDR1 and CDR2 are LNHNV and YYDKDF (reference sequence). The CDR3 bases are TGTGCCACCAGCAGAGAGGGGCGGCTTAACTATGGCTACACCTTC. Translated: CATSREGRLNYGYTF.

This chain uses TRBV18 with TRBJ2-7; TRBD1 is a possible D gene (6 bases). Germline loops: CDR1 KGHSH, CDR2 LQKENI. The CDR3 runs 12 residues. Trimming cost V 8 bases and J 2 bases, with 10 bases left between them. The CDR3 coding sequence is TGTGCCAGCCGACAGGAGACCTACGAGCAGTACTTC. It translates to CASRQETYEQYF.

CDR3 loop: CASRLAGGNNEQFF. In DNA, the CDR3 is TGTGCCAGCAGGCTAGCGGGAGGCAACAATGAGCAGTTCTTC. The chain recombines TRBV12-3 or TRBV12-4 with TRBJ2-1, with 11 bases aligning to TRBD2. The junction had 3 bases not matched to a gene; V was cut back by 6 bases and J by 5 bases. This CDR3 has 14 amino acids.

The chain links TRBV3-1 to TRBJ2-7; the D gene is possibly TRBD2 (5 bases). This CDR3 contains 14 residues. Per germline, CDR1 LGHDT and CDR2 YNNKEL (reference sequence). V was trimmed by 3 bases and J by 4 bases, leaving 13 bases between them. The CDR3 protein is CASSQNRGNYEQYF. In nucleotides, the CDR3 is TGTGCCAGCAGCCAGAATCGAGGGAATTACGAGCAGTACTTC.

The chain is built from TRBV7-9 and TRBJ1-1; D unclear. This CDR3 contains 13 residues. Trimming left V 4 bases short and J 0 bases short, with 6 bases between. Germline V CDR1 and CDR2: SEHNR, FQNEAQ (reference sequence). The CDR3 bases are TGTGCCAGCAGCTCAAGGATGAACACTGAAGCTTTCTTT. The encoded protein is CASSSRMNTEAFF. Together with reference TRBV7-9 and TRBJ1-1, the CDR3 gives the full variable domain: DTGVSQNPRHKITKRGQNVTFRCDPISEHNRLYWYRQTLGQGPEFLTYFQNEAQLEKSRLLSDRFSAERPKGSFSTLEIQRTEQGDSAMYLCASSSRMNTEAFFGQGTRLTVV.

The CDR3 bases are TGTGCCAGCAGGGCGACAGGGGGCAATCAGCCCCAGCATTTT. Its translation: CASRATGGNQPQHF. The V gene is TRBV6-5, the J gene TRBJ1-5, with TRBD1 identical over 8 bases. The CDR3 consists of 14 residues. Germline CDR1 and CDR2: MNHEY and SVGAGI. The trim removed 6 bases at V and 2 bases at J, leaving 3 bases unmatched.

This clonotype appeared once. The V gene is TRBV30, the J gene TRBJ2-2, with D perhaps being TRBD1 or TRBD2 (5 bases each). Per the germline V gene, CDR1 is GTSNPN and CDR2 is SVGIG (reference sequence). Deletions cut 2 bases from V and 6 bases from J, with 16 bases between. The CDR3 extends over 15 amino acids. The CDR3 DNA is TGTGCCTGGAGTCAGAAAGGGGCGGGTGCCGGGGAGCTGTTTTTT. This gives the protein CAWSQKGAGAGELFF.

This chain connects TRBV5-1 to TRBJ1-1; the D gene is possibly TRBD1 (6 bases). The germline V gene has CDR1 SGHRS and CDR2 YFSETQ. V gave up 5 bases and J gave up 3 bases, with 14 bases separating them. CDR3 length: 14 amino acids. CDR3 nucleotide sequence: TGCGCCAGCAGGGATGGGGGCTTTGACACTGAAGCTTTCTTT. Protein sequence: CASRDGGFDTEAFF.